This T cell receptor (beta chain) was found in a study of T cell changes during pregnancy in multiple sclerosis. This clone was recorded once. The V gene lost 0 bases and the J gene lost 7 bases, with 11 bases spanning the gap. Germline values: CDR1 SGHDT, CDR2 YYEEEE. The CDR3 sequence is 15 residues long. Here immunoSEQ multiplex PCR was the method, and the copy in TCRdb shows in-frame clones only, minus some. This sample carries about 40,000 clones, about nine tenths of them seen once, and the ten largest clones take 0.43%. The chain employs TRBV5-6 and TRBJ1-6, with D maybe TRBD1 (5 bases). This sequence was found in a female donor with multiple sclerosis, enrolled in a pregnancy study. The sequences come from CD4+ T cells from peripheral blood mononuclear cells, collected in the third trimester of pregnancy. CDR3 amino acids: CASSLGGVLNSPLHF. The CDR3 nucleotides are TGTGCCAGCAGCTTGGGGGGGGTCTTGAATTCACCCCTCCACTTT.